This T cell receptor (beta chain) was obtained from a study of T cell responses to AZD1222 COVID-19 vaccine. Only in-frame clones appear in the TCRdb table, and some are missing; sequencing was by immunoSEQ multiplex PCR. The sample lists approximately 120,000 clones; 75% to 90% were seen once. The V and J ends lost 9 bases and 8 bases respectively, with 13 bases between them. This CDR3 region has 13 residues. CDR1 is KGHDR and CDR2 is SFDVKD in the germline V gene. Concerning this clone: Its antigen is not known.

Study-level findings and limits: Among those given AZD1222, only six were seropositive at baseline. After two AZD1222 doses, spike-specific TCR breadth and depth rose versus day 0. Donors skewed white British and female; clonal diversity was possibly underestimated.

This material consisted of peripheral blood, taken on day 0 of MenACWY control vaccination. The chain recombines TRBV24-1 with TRBJ1-6, with D hard to call. This sequence originates from an adult in good health. The CDR3 DNA sequence: TGTGCCACCGGTTTAGTTAAGGATTCACCCCTCCACTTT. Translating gives CATGLVKDSPLHF.